In its sample, the clone carrying this T cell receptor (beta chain) was seen a few times. Its specificity is unknown. This entry comes from a study of T-cell memory formation after mild COVID-19. Study-wide findings and caveats: Balance between CD4 and CD8 was seen in clones contracting day 15 to 85, and a CD4+ lean was seen in later expanders. Researchers report contracting CD4+ clones mostly in CM and EM, with CD8+ clones in EMRA. Whether second-wave clones peaking at day 37 were SARS-CoV-2 specific went unconfirmed.

TCRdb passed the 5' RACE reads through MiXCR, listing each CDR3 protein once. This sample has 270,000 or so distinct CDR3 sequences; about a sixth occur once, and the top ten carry 20% to 25%. The length of the CDR3 is 15 residues. V lost 3 bases, J lost 6 bases, and 2 bases stayed unmatched. CDR1 SEHNR and CDR2 FQNEAQ come from the germline V gene (reference sequence). This TCR was sampled from a man aged 18 to 29 who had mild COVID-19 (a few samples of this study predate the infection). Cell type and time point are not known. V is TRBV7-9 and J is TRBJ2-1; 13 positions match TRBD2. The specimen was PBMCs or a T cell subset sorted from them (not recorded which). DNA of the CDR3: TGTGCCAGCAGCTTTACTAGCGGGGGGGCCAATGAGCAGTTCTTC. Translated: CASSFTSGGANEQFF.